The rows below give T cell receptor beta chains drawn from one sample of a study of T cell repertoires and HLA-DP antigens. TCRdb keeps only in-frame clones here, not all; method: immunoSEQ multiplex PCR. This repertoire shows around 110,000 clones, about 91% found once; its top ten account for under 0.35%. No antigen is known for these receptors. Sequencing was performed on CD4+ T cells from PBMCs. The source is a woman between 18 and 29 years old in good health and CMV-seronegative. Both conserved end residues are part of each CDR3. Fields, in order: clone size, V gene, D gene, J gene, CDR3 protein, CDR3 DNA. A D gene is named only where the DNA matches it firmly. Some rows mark clone size as missing; the rest say once, few, many or name a class of expanded clone.

NA	TRBV30	NA	TRBJ1-1	CAWSGELLNTEAFF	TGTGCCTGGAGTGGAGAGTTGCTGAACACTGAAGCTTTCTTT
NA	TRBV27	NA	TRBJ1-4	CASSPMWGREKLFF	TGTGCCAGCAGTCCTATGTGGGGGCGTGAAAAACTGTTTTTT
NA	TRBV18	TRBD1	TRBJ2-7	CASSPRGTGTYEQYF	TGTGCCAGCTCACCCCGTGGGACAGGGACCTACGAGCAGTACTTC
NA	TRBV2	NA	TRBJ2-1	CASSEWNEQFF	TGTGCCAGCAGTGAATGGAATGAGCAGTTCTTC
NA	TRBV9	NA	TRBJ2-2	CASSPRAPSFAGELFF	TGTGCCAGCAGCCCAAGGGCCCCTAGCTTCGCCGGGGAGCTGTTTTTT
NA	TRBV2	TRBD2	TRBJ2-7	CASSYFRASGRLSYEQYF	TGTGCCAGCAGCTATTTTAGGGCTAGCGGGAGGCTATCCTACGAGCAGTACTTC
NA	TRBV4-1	TRBD2	TRBJ2-1	CASASGGNNEQFF	TGCGCGAGCGCTAGCGGGGGCAACAATGAGCAGTTCTTC
NA	TRBV5-6	TRBD1	TRBJ1-4	CASSFGDSNEKLFF	TGTGCCAGCAGCTTTGGGGACAGTAATGAAAAACTGTTTTTT
NA	TRBV6-5	NA	TRBJ1-1	CASRNLRGEVTEAFF	TGTGCCAGCCGAAACCTCAGGGGCGAGGTCACTGAAGCTTTCTTT
once	TRBV10-3	TRBD2	TRBJ2-1	CAISEAGNEQFF	TGTGCCATCAGTGAAGCGGGGAATGAGCAGTTCTTC
NA	TRBV28	NA	TRBJ1-4	CASSLVYPSRSTNEKLFF	TGTGCCAGCAGTTTAGTGTATCCATCCAGGTCAACTAATGAAAAACTGTTTTTT
NA	TRBV11-2	TRBD2	TRBJ2-3	CASSPRPGLAGGTDTQYF	TGTGCCAGCAGCCCTAGACCGGGACTAGCGGGGGGCACAGATACGCAGTATTTT
NA	TRBV28	TRBD1	TRBJ1-1	CASRLDRNFEAFF	TGTGCCAGCAGGTTGGACAGGAATTTTGAAGCTTTCTTT
NA	TRBV28	NA	TRBJ2-1	CASSSSGTTEQFF	TGTGCCAGCAGTTCTTCCGGGACCACTGAGCAGTTCTTC
NA	TRBV18	TRBD1	TRBJ2-7	CASSPGTGGSYEQYF	TGTGCCAGCTCACCCGGGACAGGGGGATCCTACGAGCAGTACTTC
once	TRBV19	NA	TRBJ2-7	CASSRGTQLTVNYEQYF	TGTGCCAGTAGTAGAGGAACTCAGTTGACGGTGAACTACGAGCAGTACTTC
NA	TRBV11-2	NA	TRBJ2-1	CASSSRLVSEQFF	TGTGCCAGCAGCTCGCGACTAGTTAGTGAGCAGTTCTTC
NA	TRBV7-6	NA	TRBJ2-2	CASSPRGGAQDTGELFF	TGTGCCAGCAGCCCGAGGGGGGGGGCGCAGGACACCGGGGAGCTGTTTTTT
few	TRBV6-6	NA	TRBJ1-5	CASTPGTASNQPQHF	TGTGCCAGCACCCCCGGGACGGCAAGCAATCAGCCCCAGCATTTT
NA	TRBV5-1	NA	TRBJ2-2	CASSSDRGPNTGELFF	TGCGCCAGCAGCTCCGACCGGGGCCCTAACACCGGGGAGCTGTTTTTT
NA	TRBV29-1	TRBD1	TRBJ1-1	CSARTGWDTEAFF	TGCAGCGCACGGACAGGATGGGACACTGAAGCTTTCTTT
NA	TRBV12-5	NA	TRBJ1-2	CASGSEGVYGYTF	TGTGCTAGTGGTTCTGAGGGAGTCTATGGCTACACCTTC
NA	TRBV4-1	NA	TRBJ1-5	CASSLRAPRVQPNQPQHF	TGCGCCAGCAGCCTGAGGGCCCCCCGGGTCCAACCGAATCAGCCCCAGCATTTT
NA	TRBV2	TRBD2	TRBJ2-3	CASSPSTGGTDTQYF	TGTGCCAGCAGCCCGTCCACGGGAGGAACAGATACGCAGTATTTT
NA	TRBV6-1	NA	TRBJ1-5	CASSGRSGTSNQPQHF	TGTGCCAGCAGTGGCCGTTCAGGGACTAGCAATCAGCCCCAGCATTTT
NA	TRBV25-1	NA	TRBJ1-3	CASSELGVSGNTIYF	TGTGCCAGCAGTGAATTGGGGGTCTCTGGAAACACCATATATTTT
NA	TRBV7-2	NA	TRBJ1-5	CASSLSGYSNQPQHF	TGTGCCAGCAGCTTATCGGGTTATAGCAATCAGCCCCAGCATTTT
NA	TRBV18	NA	TRBJ1-1	CASSPQQLNTEAFF	TGTGCCAGCTCACCCCAGCAGTTGAACACTGAAGCTTTCTTT
NA	TRBV19	TRBD1	TRBJ1-1	CASSSDRERVFF	TGTGCCAGTAGTAGCGACAGGGAAAGGGTTTTCTTT
once	TRBV19	NA	TRBJ2-5	CASRSRGETQYF	TGTGCCAGTAGGTCTAGGGGGGAGACCCAGTACTTC
NA	TRBV7-3	NA	TRBJ2-3	CASSLSGSTDTQYF	TGTGCCAGCAGCTTGAGCGGTAGCACAGATACGCAGTATTTT
NA	TRBV28	TRBD2	TRBJ2-1	CASSDLGRSAGRFIGEQFF	TGTGCCAGCAGTGACCTGGGGAGGTCAGCGGGAAGGTTTATTGGTGAGCAGTTCTTC
once	TRBV28	NA	TRBJ2-3	CASSLVGGQGDTQYF	TGTGCCAGCAGTTTAGTGGGGGGCCAGGGGGATACGCAGTATTTT
NA	TRBV10-1	NA	TRBJ2-7	CASSESLSSSSYEQYF	TGCGCCAGCAGTGAGTCGTTGTCGTCTAGCTCCTACGAGCAGTACTTC
NA	TRBV9	NA	TRBJ2-3	CASSVVGGQMDHQYF	TGTGCCAGCAGCGTAGTCGGGGGGCAGATGGACCATCAGTATTTT
NA	TRBV18	TRBD1	TRBJ2-6	CASSPGTGYSGANVLTF	TGTGCCAGCTCGCCCGGGACAGGGTATTCTGGGGCCAACGTCCTGACTTTC
NA	TRBV14	NA	TRBJ1-3	CASSQVGGVRSGNTIYF	TGTGCCAGCAGCCAAGTCGGCGGAGTTCGCTCTGGAAACACCATATATTTT
NA	TRBV10-3	TRBD1	TRBJ1-2	CAITGQVHYGYTF	TGTGCCATCACCGGACAGGTCCACTATGGCTACACCTTC
NA	TRBV4-1	NA	TRBJ2-7	CASSRAGTRGHEQYF	TGCGCCAGCAGCCGAGCAGGGACCAGGGGCCACGAGCAGTACTTC
NA	TRBV7-2	NA	TRBJ2-6	CASSLGQGANVLTF	TGTGCCAGCAGCCTTGGACAGGGGGCCAACGTCCTGACTTTC
NA	TRBV10-1	TRBD2	TRBJ2-1	CASSGLAGGPNEQFF	TGCGCCAGCAGTGGACTAGCGGGGGGGCCCAATGAGCAGTTCTTC
NA	TRBV6-6	NA	TRBJ1-1	CASSRGQRNTEAFF	TGTGCCAGCAGCCGCGGACAGCGGAACACTGAAGCTTTCTTT
NA	TRBV7-2	NA	TRBJ2-3	CASSSRARLPDTQYF	TGTGCCAGCAGCTCACGGGCTCGCCTCCCAGATACGCAGTATTTT
NA	TRBV7-6	NA	TRBJ2-7	CASSLAIAYEQYF	TGTGCCAGCAGCTTAGCTATAGCTTACGAGCAGTACTTC
NA	TRBV27	TRBD1	TRBJ2-1	CASKNKPSGQFYNEQFF	TGTGCCAGCAAAAACAAACCGTCGGGACAGTTCTACAATGAGCAGTTCTTC
NA	TRBV5-1	NA	TRBJ2-2	CASSLGYKNTGELFF	TGCGCCAGCAGCTTGGGCTACAAGAACACCGGGGAGCTGTTTTTT
NA	TRBV5-1	NA	TRBJ2-1	CASSLGRQGPLPQFF	TGCGCCAGCAGCTTGGGGAGGCAGGGGCCTCTACCCCAGTTCTTC